Listed below are T cell receptor beta chains from one sample, sequenced in a study of cytomegalovirus exposure and HLA in healthy donors. The table came from immunoSEQ multiplex PCR; TCRdb's copy has only in-frame clones and leaves some out. The sample comprises fewer than 250,000 clones, approximately 80% of which are singletons, and 3.4% rests with the top ten. Material for sequencing was PBMCs. These receptors came from a man aged 35-49 years in good health and CMV-seropositive. The CDR3 runs from the conserved cysteine through the conserved F or W. A D gene is named only where the DNA matches it firmly. Clone size, where shown, is once, few, many, or a class for clones that have expanded.

v_gene	d_gene	j_gene	abundance	CDR3aa	CDR3nt
TRBV7-9	TRBD1	TRBJ1-1	few	CASSTARDRGTEAFF	TGTGCCAGCAGCACCGCCCGGGACAGGGGCACTGAAGCTTTCTTT
TRBV19	TRBD1	TRBJ1-5	-	CASSSNRGGNQPQHF	TGTGCCAGTAGCTCTAACAGGGGTGGCAATCAGCCCCAGCATTTT
TRBV5-6	TRBD1	TRBJ1-6	-	CASSLGGQNNSPLHF	TGTGCCAGCAGCTTGGGGGGACAGAATAATTCACCCCTCCACTTT
TRBV29-1	TRBD2	TRBJ2-2	-	CSVGGRSGELFF	TGCAGCGTTGGCGGGAGGTCCGGGGAGCTGTTTTTT
TRBV9	TRBD1	TRBJ1-5	-	CASSGGTGLEPQHF	TGTGCCAGCAGCGGGGGGACAGGGTTGGAGCCCCAGCATTTT
TRBV9	-	TRBJ1-5	-	CASSEGSLGSQPQHF	TGTGCCAGCAGCGAGGGATCCCTAGGGAGTCAGCCCCAGCATTTT
TRBV9	-	TRBJ2-2	-	CASSVEGSGTGELFF	TGTGCCAGCAGCGTTGAGGGTAGCGGCACCGGGGAGCTGTTTTTT
TRBV18	TRBD1	TRBJ1-4	-	CASSPQGAGDEKLFF	TGTGCCAGCTCACCGCAGGGGGCGGGAGATGAAAAACTGTTTTTT
TRBV6-6	TRBD1	TRBJ1-5	-	CASSLSGGQPQHF	TGTGCCAGCAGTTTATCAGGGGGACAGCCCCAGCATTTT
TRBV6-6	TRBD1	TRBJ1-1	few	CASKDRENTEAFF	TGTGCCAGCAAGGACAGGGAGAACACTGAAGCTTTCTTT
TRBV2	-	TRBJ1-2	-	CASSLGQTPYGYTF	TGTGCCAGCAGTCTTGGACAGACGCCCTATGGCTACACCTTC
TRBV29-1	-	TRBJ2-1	-	CSVLTGDVGQFF	TGCAGCGTTCTGACAGGTGACGTGGGGCAGTTCTTC
TRBV30	-	TRBJ2-7	-	CAWSVGNSNYEQYF	TGTGCCTGGAGTGTCGGAAACAGCAACTACGAGCAGTACTTC
TRBV25-1	-	TRBJ2-2	-	CASSAIEGGGPGELFF	TGTGCCAGCAGTGCCATTGAGGGCGGAGGCCCCGGGGAGCTGTTTTTT
TRBV5-4	TRBD1	TRBJ1-3	-	CASSPSGGQGRNTIYF	TGTGCCAGCAGCCCATCGGGGGGACAGGGAAGAAACACCATATATTTT
TRBV19	-	TRBJ2-7	-	CASQPVASDSYEQYF	TGTGCCAGCCAGCCTGTCGCTAGCGACTCCTACGAGCAGTACTTC
TRBV5-4	TRBD1	TRBJ2-4	-	CASRTGSGIQYF	TGTGCCAGCAGGACAGGGTCGGGCATTCAGTACTTC
TRBV2	-	TRBJ1-2	-	CASSEPLRGGNYGYTF	TGTGCCAGCAGTGAGCCCCTTAGGGGGGGTAACTATGGCTACACCTTC
TRBV29-1	TRBD1	TRBJ1-6	-	CSVGQSKNSPLHF	TGCAGCGTGGGACAGTCAAAGAATTCACCCCTCCACTTT
TRBV7-9	TRBD2	TRBJ2-7	-	CASKREGPQAYEQYF	TGTGCCAGCAAAAGGGAGGGGCCCCAGGCCTACGAGCAGTACTTC
TRBV5-1	-	TRBJ2-5	-	CASSLVGGTQETQYF	TGCGCCAGCAGCTTGGTCGGGGGGACACAAGAGACCCAGTACTTC
TRBV6-1	-	TRBJ1-3	few	CASSAPGNSPGNTIYF	TGTGCCAGCAGTGCCCCGGGGAACTCTCCGGGAAACACCATATATTTT
TRBV15	TRBD1	TRBJ2-1	-	CATSRGADRVYNEQFF	TGTGCCACCAGCAGAGGGGCGGACAGGGTCTACAATGAGCAGTTCTTC
TRBV2	TRBD2	TRBJ2-3	-	CASSTTSGGGDTQYF	TGTGCCAGCTCGACCACTAGCGGGGGGGGAGATACGCAGTATTTT
TRBV29-1	TRBD1	TRBJ2-3	-	CSVKGRGPPTDTQYF	TGCAGCGTTAAGGGTAGGGGGCCTCCCACAGATACGCAGTATTTT
TRBV6-6	-	TRBJ2-7	-	CASSYARGVNYEQYF	TGTGCCAGCAGTTACGCGCGCGGGGTGAACTACGAGCAGTACTTC
TRBV18	TRBD2	TRBJ2-1	once	CASSRPIRRTSGDNEQFF	TGTGCCAGCTCACGCCCGATTCGCCGGACTAGCGGAGACAATGAGCAGTTCTTC
TRBV5-1	TRBD2	TRBJ2-2	-	CASSYSGGAGTGELFF	TGCGCCAGCAGCTATAGCGGGGGGGCCGGCACCGGGGAGCTGTTTTTT
TRBV27	-	TRBJ1-1	-	CASALGRNTEAFF	TGTGCCAGCGCTCTAGGGAGGAACACTGAAGCTTTCTTT
TRBV19	TRBD1	TRBJ2-1	-	CASSIIGTGDEQFF	TGTGCCAGTAGTATAATAGGGACAGGGGATGAGCAGTTCTTC
TRBV2	TRBD2	TRBJ2-1	-	CASSDVGEGRRTSGSNDNEQFF	TGTGCCAGCAGTGATGTTGGGGAGGGACGGCGGACTAGCGGGAGTAACGACAATGAGCAGTTCTTC
TRBV28	-	TRBJ2-1	few	CASDGGSGGGNEQFF	TGTGCCAGTGATGGAGGGAGTGGTGGGGGCAATGAGCAGTTCTTC
TRBV5-4	-	TRBJ1-3	-	CAIPLGNTIYF	TGTGCCATCCCACTTGGAAACACCATATATTTT
TRBV5-6	-	TRBJ1-1	-	CASSLTGLDTEAFF	TGTGCCAGCAGCTTGACAGGGCTGGACACTGAAGCTTTCTTT
TRBV28	-	TRBJ1-2	-	CASSFPRGYGYTF	TGTGCCAGCAGTTTCCCAAGGGGCTATGGCTACACCTTC
TRBV6-4	TRBD2	TRBJ2-2	-	CASSYTSGRATGELFF	TGTGCCAGCAGTTACACTAGCGGGAGGGCCACCGGGGAGCTGTTTTTT